This entry lists 16 T cell receptor beta chains sequenced from one sample in a study of graft-versus-host responses after intestinal transplantation. Sequencing was performed with immunoSEQ multiplex PCR; in TCRdb, only in-frame clones are kept and a portion is missing. The repertoire has some 11,000 clones, 93% of them found once; the top ten carry roughly 20%. The sample was PBMCs, taken 109 days after intestinal transplant. These receptors were collected from a human patient who received an intestinal transplant, so some T cells may come from the graft donor.

The V gene is TRBV28, the J gene TRBJ1-2; 7 positions agree with TRBD1. The CDR3 runs to 15 residues. J was trimmed by 8 bases and V by 5 bases; bases with no gene match: 14. The germline gives CDR1 MDHEN, CDR2 SYDVKM. CDR3 region: CASSLSPSGGGGYTF. In DNA, the CDR3 is TGTGCCAGCAGTCTTAGCCCCTCAGGGGGAGGAGGCTACACCTTC.

The chain employs TRBV2 and TRBJ2-5; 9 bases are shared with TRBD1. This CDR3 is 15 amino acids long. CDR1 is SNHLY, CDR2 FYNNEI, per germline. V dropped 7 bases and J dropped 5; count of bases not matched to a gene: 11. The CDR3 DNA follows: TGTGCCAGCACCACCGGGACAGGGAATGACGAGACCCAGTACTTC. It is translated as CASTTGTGNDETQYF.

The sample holds one count of this clone. The chain combines TRBV7-7 with TRBJ2-6, with 7 bases aligning to TRBD1. The trim removed 5 bases at V and 7 bases at J, leaving 11 bases unmatched. Germline V gene lookup returns CDR1 SSHAT and CDR2 FNYEAQ (reference sequence). This CDR3 has 16 amino acids. The CDR3 region has the DNA TGTGCCAGCAGCCCAGGAGATACAGGGGAAGCCAACGTCCTGACTTTC. Translating it yields CASSPGDTGEANVLTF.

The CDR3 loop is CASSAGRGYTF. Written as DNA, the CDR3 is TGTGCCAGCAGTGCCGGACGCGGCTACACCTTC. The chain couples TRBV6-5 to TRBJ1-2; D gene ambiguous. The CDR3 loop spans 11 amino acids. Germline CDR1 and CDR2: MNHEY and SVGAGI. The germline V and J ends were trimmed by 5 bases and 8 bases, with 9 bases remaining between them.

The rearrangement joins TRBV7-3 to TRBJ2-7; the D is unclear. The CDR3 extends over 13 amino acids. The germline gives CDR1 SGHTA, CDR2 FQGTGA. The germline V and J ends were trimmed by 2 bases and 2 bases, with 7 bases remaining between them. CDR3 region: CASSLSQPYEQYF. The CDR3 DNA reads TGTGCCAGCAGCTTATCACAACCCTACGAGCAGTACTTC.

The gene calls are TRBV28 and TRBJ2-2; 8 bases agree with TRBD1. The CDR3 covers 15 residues. Per the germline V gene, CDR1 is MDHEN and CDR2 is SYDVKM. V lost 4 bases to trimming and J lost 5 bases; unmatched junction nucleotides: 6. CDR3 bases: TGTGCCAGCAGTTCGAGACAGGGGAGGACCGGGGAGCTGTTTTTT. It translates to CASSSRQGRTGELFF.

CDR3: CASSSVRSGRLFVYEQYF. The DNA for the CDR3 is TGTGCCAGCAGTTCCGTCAGAAGCGGGAGGCTCTTTGTTTACGAGCAGTACTTC. This chain joins TRBV27 and TRBJ2-7; 9 positions match TRBD2. Germline lookup yields CDR1 MNHEY and CDR2 SMNVEV (reference sequence). V gave up 4 bases and J gave up 4 bases; unmatched junction bases: 17. The CDR3 extends over 18 amino acids.

V is TRBV30 and J is TRBJ1-2; 7 bases are a match to TRBD1. The CDR3 contains 16 residues. Germline trimming cut 2 bases from V and 1 base from J; bases unmatched to any gene: 10. From germline, CDR1 is GTSNPN and CDR2 SVGIG (reference sequence). CDR3 nucleotide sequence: TGTGCCTGGAGTCCACCGGCCACAGGGGTTAACTATGGCTACACCTTC. As protein: CAWSPPATGVNYGYTF.

This rearrangement joins TRBV5-4 to TRBJ2-2; 7 bases map to TRBD2. Germline V CDR1 and CDR2: SGHNT, YYREEE (reference sequence). The CDR3 runs 15 residues. The junction had 6 bases not matched to a gene; V was cut back by 5 bases and J by 2 bases. The chain's CDR3 is CASRRREINTGELFF. The CDR3 region has the DNA TGTGCCAGCAGGAGGCGGGAGATAAACACCGGGGAGCTGTTTTTT.

This clone is a singleton in its sample. This chain's CDR3 is CASSLDRVRQPQHF. Written as DNA, the CDR3 is TGTGCCAGCAGCTTGGACAGGGTTCGTCAGCCCCAGCATTTT. This sequence joins TRBV7-2 and TRBJ1-5, with 8 bases that match TRBD1. CDR3 length: 14 amino acids. The V segment lost 3 bases and the J segment 6 bases; nucleotides outside the gene matches: 4. Germline values: CDR1 SGHTA, CDR2 FQGNSA.

The chain carries TRBV5-1 and TRBJ1-2, with TRBD1 matching 8 bases. The length of the CDR3 is 14 residues. Germline CDR1 SGHRS, CDR2 YFSETQ. Losses at the gene ends were 4 bases for V and 3 bases for J; bases not matched to a gene: 5. The CDR3 DNA follows: TGCGCCAGCAGCGTGGACAGGGCTCACTATGGCTACACCTTC. It specifies CASSVDRAHYGYTF.

The chain combines TRBV11-1 with TRBJ1-2; perhaps TRBD1 as D (5 bases). This CDR3 has 14 residues. Between the trimmed V and J ends, which lost 5 bases and 4 bases, there was a span of 14 bases. The germline gives CDR1 SGHAT, CDR2 FQDESV (reference sequence). CDR3 DNA sequence: TGTGCCAGCAGCCCGCCGGGGGTGGGCTATGGCTACACCTTC. Protein product: CASSPPGVGYGYTF.

The V call is TRBV27, the J call TRBJ2-5, with 8 bases that match TRBD2. The junction had 4 bases not matched to a gene; V was cut back by 3 bases and J by 4 bases. CDR3 length equals 14 residues. Looked up from germline, CDR1 is MNHEY and CDR2 is SMNVEV (reference sequence). The CDR3: CASSLNAGGETQYF. Written as DNA, the CDR3 is TGTGCCAGCAGTTTGAATGCGGGGGGAGAGACCCAGTACTTC.

This rearrangement joins TRBV7-9 to TRBJ2-3; D is unclear. CDR3 length equals 12 residues. The V and J ends lost 2 bases and 2 bases respectively, with 2 bases between them. CDR1 is SEHNR and CDR2 is FQNEAQ in the germline V gene (reference sequence). CDR3 loop: CASSLSTDTQYF. Here the CDR3 DNA reads TGTGCCAGCAGCTTATCCACAGATACGCAGTATTTT.

The chain employs TRBV12-5 and TRBJ2-1; either TRBD1 or TRBD2 may fit D (6 bases each). CDR3 length equals 17 residues. The germline gives CDR1 LGHNT, CDR2 FRNRAP. V lost 0 bases and J lost 8, with 20 bases in between. The CDR3 DNA sequence: TGTGCTAGTGGTTTGGTAGTAGGCGGGACAAGATACGATGAGCAGTTCTTC. Protein sequence: CASGLVVGGTRYDEQFF.

The genes are TRBV19 and TRBJ1-4; D is ambiguous. The germline V and J ends were trimmed by 4 bases and 4 bases, with 7 bases remaining between them. In germline, CDR1 is LNHDA, CDR2 SQIVND (reference sequence). The CDR3 is 13 residues long. The CDR3 nucleotides are TGTGCCAGTAGTAGAACCCTTAATGAAAAACTGTTTTTT. Its translation is CASSRTLNEKLFF. The variable domain in full, completed from reference TRBV19 and TRBJ1-4, reads DGGITQSPKYLFRKEGQNVTLSCEQNLNHDAMYWYRQDPGQGLRLIYYSQIVNDFQKGDIAEGYSVSREKKESFPLTVTSAQKNPTAFYLCASSRTLNEKLFFGSGTQLSVL.